These T cell receptor beta chains were read from a single sample in a study of OX40 agonist ivuxolimab in advanced cancers. Using immunoSEQ multiplex PCR, the repertoire was profiled, and TCRdb retains in-frame clones only, with some absent. Here the sample spans roughly 89,000 clones, 86% being singletons. The sample here was CD4+ or CD8+ T cells sorted from blood, taken in a trial of the OX40 agonist ivuxolimab. The source of these receptors is an adult with an advanced solid tumor such as melanoma, head and neck, liver or kidney cancer. The CDR3 runs from the conserved cysteine through the conserved F or W. The D gene is left open where the match is weak. A clone size is listed for some rows: how often the clone was seen (once, few, many), or a class if it is expanded.

v_gene	j_gene	abundance	d_gene	CDR3nt	CDR3aa
TRBV4-2	TRBJ2-3	few	TRBD2	TGTGCCAGCAGCCAAGATCGGGGGGGCACAGATACGCAGTATTTT	CASSQDRGGTDTQYF
TRBV25-1	TRBJ2-5	NA	TRBD2	TGTGCCAGCAGTGAATTGGGTTCTAGCGGGAGACCCGAGACCCAGTACTTC	CASSELGSSGRPETQYF
TRBV9	TRBJ2-5	NA	NA	TGTGCCAGTAAGGGAGCATCAGAGACCCAGTACTTC	CASKGASETQYF
TRBV7-9	TRBJ2-7	NA	TRBD1	TGTGCCAGCAGCTTCGTTTCCGGGACAGGATCCTACGAGCAGTACTTC	CASSFVSGTGSYEQYF
TRBV5-6	TRBJ2-7	NA	NA	TGTGCCAGCAGACAGGACCCCTACGAGCAGTACTTC	CASRQDPYEQYF
TRBV19	TRBJ1-2	few	NA	TGTGCCAGTAGTATGATAGCGGGAAAACCTAACTATGGCTACACCTTC	CASSMIAGKPNYGYTF
TRBV6-1	TRBJ1-5	NA	NA	TGTGCCAGCACCGGGCCTAGCAATCAGCCCCAGCATTTT	CASTGPSNQPQHF
TRBV2	TRBJ2-3	NA	NA	TGTGCCAGCAGTCCTCGGGGCGGTAGCACAGATACGCAGTATTTT	CASSPRGGSTDTQYF
TRBV5-8	TRBJ2-1	NA	NA	TGTGCCAGCAGTCCGGGACTGAGTTACAATGAGCAGTTCTTC	CASSPGLSYNEQFF
TRBV7-9	TRBJ1-6	NA	NA	TGTGCCAGCAGCTTAGACATTTCACCCCTCCACTTT	CASSLDISPLHF
TRBV2	TRBJ1-2	NA	NA	TGTGCCAGCAGTGAAAGCGCCTGGACCCGTGGCTACACCTTC	CASSESAWTRGYTF
TRBV11-3	TRBJ1-4	NA	NA	TGTGCCAGCAGCCGGACAGTAAATGAAAAACTGTTTTTT	CASSRTVNEKLFF
TRBV18	TRBJ2-1	once	NA	TGTGCCAGCTCAGCCCATGAGCAGTTCTTC	CASSAHEQFF
TRBV19	TRBJ1-1	NA	NA	TGTGCCAGTAGTATCCGTTCCCAATATATGAACACTGAAGCTTTCTTT	CASSIRSQYMNTEAFF
TRBV19	TRBJ2-7	NA	TRBD2	TGTGCCAGTAGCCCCGGGGGGGAAGGGGCCTACGAGCAGTACTTC	CASSPGGEGAYEQYF
TRBV2	TRBJ1-6	few	NA	TGTGCCAGCAGGGATACAGGGAAGAATTCACCCCTCCACTTT	CASRDTGKNSPLHF
TRBV7-3	TRBJ2-2	NA	TRBD1	TGTGCCAGCAGCTACGGGACAGCGAACACCGGGGAGCTGTTTTTT	CASSYGTANTGELFF
TRBV2	TRBJ2-7	few	TRBD1	TGTGCCAGCAGGCCCGGGACAGGCAGCTGGGAGCAGTACTTC	CASRPGTGSWEQYF
TRBV27	TRBJ1-5	NA	NA	TGTGCCAGCAGTTTATCGATCGGGACAAATCAGCCCCAGCATTTT	CASSLSIGTNQPQHF
TRBV21-1	TRBJ2-7	NA	NA	TGTGCCAGCAGCGTCGTTAGCGGGATGTCCTACGAGCAGTACTTC	CASSVVSGMSYEQYF
TRBV19	TRBJ1-5	NA	NA	TGTGCCAGTAGTATCTCGCCTTCTCAGCCCCAGCATTTT	CASSISPSQPQHF
TRBV18	TRBJ2-1	NA	NA	TGTGCCAGCTCACCACTCCCGGCTTACAATGAGCAGTTCTTC	CASSPLPAYNEQFF
TRBV7-8	TRBJ2-3	NA	NA	TGTGCCAGCAGCTTCCCCCCTTCGGATACGCAGTATTTT	CASSFPPSDTQYF
TRBV9	TRBJ2-5	NA	TRBD2	TGTGCCAGCAGCGTAGCTACTTTTGGGACTAGCGGGGTTCAAGAGACCCAGTACTTC	CASSVATFGTSGVQETQYF
TRBV15	TRBJ2-1	NA	NA	TGTGCCACCAGCAGAGATGTCGGGACTGCTAATGAGCAGTTCTTC	CATSRDVGTANEQFF
TRBV19	TRBJ1-1	NA	NA	TGTGCCAGTAGCGGACCTAAGGGTATGATGAACACTGAAGCTTTCTTT	CASSGPKGMMNTEAFF
TRBV30	TRBJ2-1	NA	NA	TGTGCCTGGAGTGTAGTCCCCTCCGGGTATGAGCAGTTCTTC	CAWSVVPSGYEQFF
TRBV27	TRBJ1-6	NA	NA	TGTGCCAGCAGCTCCATGGGAGGATCATATAATTCACCCCTCCACTTT	CASSSMGGSYNSPLHF
TRBV2	TRBJ2-5	once	TRBD1	TGTGCCAGCAGTCCGGACAGGGGTGAACAGACCCAGTACTTC	CASSPDRGEQTQYF
TRBV27	TRBJ2-7	NA	TRBD1	TGTGCCAGCAGTCGGACAGGTCTCTACGAGCAGTACTTC	CASSRTGLYEQYF
TRBV9	TRBJ2-3	NA	NA	TGTGCCAGCAGCGTACGGGCAGGGGGGTCAGATACGCAGTATTTT	CASSVRAGGSDTQYF
TRBV11-2	TRBJ2-2	NA	NA	TGTGCCAGCAGCTGGGAGACAGTGAACACCGGGGAGCTGTTTTTT	CASSWETVNTGELFF
TRBV4-1	TRBJ2-7	NA	NA	TGCGCCAGCAGCCAAGAACCTGGGAGGGGGCTCTACGAGCAGTACTTC	CASSQEPGRGLYEQYF
TRBV6-5	TRBJ1-5	NA	NA	TGTGCCAGCAGTTACTCTGGCAGGGACAATCAGCCCCAGCATTTT	CASSYSGRDNQPQHF
TRBV13	TRBJ2-7	once	NA	TGTGCCAGCAGCTTTTCGGGACCCTCCTACGAGCAGTACTTC	CASSFSGPSYEQYF
TRBV19	TRBJ2-5	NA	TRBD2	TGTGCCACGGGGACTAGCGGCCAAGAGACCCAGTACTTC	CATGTSGQETQYF
TRBV11-2	TRBJ1-2	NA	TRBD1	TGTGCCAGCAGCCTCACTCAAACAGGGGGGGACTATGGCTACACCTTC	CASSLTQTGGDYGYTF
TRBV9	TRBJ1-5	once	NA	TGTGCCAGCAGCGTAGATGGGGGGGATAGCAATCAGCCCCAGCATTTT	CASSVDGGDSNQPQHF
TRBV7-6	TRBJ2-3	once	NA	TGTGCCAGCAGCCCGCGCGAGGGGGGCCGGGCAGATACGCAGTATTTT	CASSPREGGRADTQYF
TRBV27	TRBJ1-2	NA	NA	TGTGCCAGCAGTCTCACTTCGGACACGAACTATGGCTACACCTTC	CASSLTSDTNYGYTF
TRBV10-3	TRBJ1-2	once	TRBD1	TGTGCCATCAGGGGGACAGGGACTAACTATGGCTACACCTTC	CAIRGTGTNYGYTF
TRBV6-5	TRBJ2-2	NA	NA	TGTGCCAGCAGCCGTGCTTGGGGGGAGCTGTTTTTT	CASSRAWGELFF
TRBV7-2	TRBJ2-7	NA	NA	TGTGCCAGCAGCTTGTCACGCTACGAGCAGTACTTC	CASSLSRYEQYF
TRBV1	TRBJ2-2	NA	NA	TGCACCAGCAGCCCCGGTGAGGCGGAGCCCACCGGGGAGCTGTTTTTT	CTSSPGEAEPTGELFF
TRBV7-3	TRBJ1-1	NA	TRBD1	TGTGCCAGCAGCTTGGGACAGGGGGCACTGGGAACTGAAGCTTTCTTT	CASSLGQGALGTEAFF
TRBV9	TRBJ1-1	few	NA	TGTGCCAGCAGGGACGGCGATGGGAACACTGAAGCTTTCTTT	CASRDGDGNTEAFF
TRBV5-8	TRBJ2-4	NA	NA	TGTGCCAGCAGCCCTCGACAGGAGACTCCGGAAAACATTCAGTACTTC	CASSPRQETPENIQYF
TRBV6-1	TRBJ1-2	NA	TRBD1	TGTGCCAGCAGTGAAAATTGGACAGGTCAGAGCTACACCTTC	CASSENWTGQSYTF
TRBV30	TRBJ2-1	NA	NA	TGTGCCTGGAGTCCTGCCCCCCTACAAAATGAGCAGTTCTTC	CAWSPAPLQNEQFF
TRBV4-2	TRBJ2-2	once	NA	TGTGCCAGCAGCCAAGTCTGGGGAGGGGGGAAGGCCGGGGAGCTGTTTTTT	CASSQVWGGGKAGELFF